This T cell receptor (beta chain) came from a study of CD8+CD57+ T cells in acquired aplastic anemia. Regarding this clonotype: Antigen: not known. A much more abundant neighbour one base away suggests this may be a read error.

Study conclusions and caveats: Significant differences in CD8+ Simpson's diversity were not observed between patients and controls.

Genomic DNA templated the TCR beta VDJ and CDR3 profiling. TCRdb analysed the reads with MiXCR anew, one entry per CDR3 protein. The data show 170,000 or so distinct CDR3 sequences, 40% to 50% seen once. The patients chosen for sequencing had shown expansion of CD8+CD57+ cells (detected by flow cytometry). The enrolled patients all had severe acquired aplastic anemia. CDR1 and CDR2 from the germline V gene are SEHNR and FQNEAQ (reference sequence). The length of the CDR3 is 12 residues. The receptor was isolated from a human donor with aplastic anemia. Sequences were obtained from sorted CD4+, CD8+, or CD8+CD57+ T cells (not recorded which) from PBMCs. The rearrangement uses TRBV7-9 and TRBJ1-1, with D uncertain. The CDR3 here is CASSFSATEALF. The DNA of the CDR3 is TGTGCCAGCAGCTTTTCCGCCACTGAAGCTCTCTTT.